This T cell receptor beta chain was recorded in a study of T cell responses to AZD1222 COVID-19 vaccine. TCRdb keeps only in-frame clones here, not all; method: immunoSEQ multiplex PCR. Of about 81,000 clones in the sample, approximately 90% were seen once. The sequences come from peripheral blood, collected 28 days after the second AZD1222 dose. The receptor was isolated from an adult who received the AZD1222 COVID-19 vaccine.

The CDR3 reads CASSEDRANQPQHF. The CDR3 DNA reads TGTGCCAGCAGTGAGGACAGGGCAAATCAGCCCCAGCATTTT. The V gene is TRBV2, the J gene TRBJ1-5, with 8 positions matching TRBD1. Germline loops: CDR1 SNHLY, CDR2 FYNNEI. This CDR3 comprises 14 residues. The J segment lost 4 bases and the V segment lost 3 bases, leaving 2 bases of the junction unmatched.